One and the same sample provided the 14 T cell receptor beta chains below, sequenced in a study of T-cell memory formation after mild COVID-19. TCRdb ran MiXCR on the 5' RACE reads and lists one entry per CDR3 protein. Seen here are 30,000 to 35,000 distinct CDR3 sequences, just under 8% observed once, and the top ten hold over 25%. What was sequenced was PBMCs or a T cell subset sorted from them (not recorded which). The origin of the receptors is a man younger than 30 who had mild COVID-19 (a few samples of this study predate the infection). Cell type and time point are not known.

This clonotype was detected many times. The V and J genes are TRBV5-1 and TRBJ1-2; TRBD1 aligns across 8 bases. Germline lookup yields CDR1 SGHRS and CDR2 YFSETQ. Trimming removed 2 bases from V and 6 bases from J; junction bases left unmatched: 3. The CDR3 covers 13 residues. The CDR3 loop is CASSLDRGDGYTF. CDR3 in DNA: TGCGCCAGCAGCTTAGACAGGGGTGATGGCTACACCTTC.

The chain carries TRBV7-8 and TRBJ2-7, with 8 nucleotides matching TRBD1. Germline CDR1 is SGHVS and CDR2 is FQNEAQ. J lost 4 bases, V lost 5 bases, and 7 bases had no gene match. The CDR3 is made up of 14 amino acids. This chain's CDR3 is CASSLTDRAYEQYV. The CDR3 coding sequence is TGTGCCAGCAGCCTCACGGACAGGGCGTACGAGCAGTACGTC.

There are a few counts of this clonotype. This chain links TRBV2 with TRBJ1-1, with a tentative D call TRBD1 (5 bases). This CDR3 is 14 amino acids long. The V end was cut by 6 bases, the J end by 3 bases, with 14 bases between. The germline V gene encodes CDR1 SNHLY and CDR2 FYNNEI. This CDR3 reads CASSGQGPDTEAFF. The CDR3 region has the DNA TGTGCCAGCAGCGGTCAGGGACCGGACACTGAAGCTTTCTTT.

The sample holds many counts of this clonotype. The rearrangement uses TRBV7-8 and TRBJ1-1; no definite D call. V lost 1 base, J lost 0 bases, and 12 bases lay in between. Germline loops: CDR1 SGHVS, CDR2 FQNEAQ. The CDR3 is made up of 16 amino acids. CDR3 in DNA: TGTGCCAGCAGCTTAGGGTTGACCACCATGAACACTGAAGCTTTCTTT. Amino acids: CASSLGLTTMNTEAFF.

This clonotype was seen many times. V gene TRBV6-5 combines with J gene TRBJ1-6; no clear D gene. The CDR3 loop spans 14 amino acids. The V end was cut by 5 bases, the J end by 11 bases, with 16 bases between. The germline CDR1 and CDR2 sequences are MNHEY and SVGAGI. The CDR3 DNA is TGTGCCAGCAGTCTGGACCGGCTTAGTACACCCCTCCACTTT. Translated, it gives CASSLDRLSTPLHF.

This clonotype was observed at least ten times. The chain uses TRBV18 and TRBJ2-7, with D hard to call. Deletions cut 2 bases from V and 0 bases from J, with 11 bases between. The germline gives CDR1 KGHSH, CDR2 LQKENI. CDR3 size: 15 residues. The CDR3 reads CASSPTLPYSYEQYF. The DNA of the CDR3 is TGTGCCAGCTCACCAACTTTGCCCTACTCCTACGAGCAGTACTTC.

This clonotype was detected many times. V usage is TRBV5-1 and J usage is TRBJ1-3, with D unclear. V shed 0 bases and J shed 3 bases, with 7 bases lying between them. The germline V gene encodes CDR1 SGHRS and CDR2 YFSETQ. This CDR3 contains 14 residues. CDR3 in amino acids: CASSLDPVGNTIYF. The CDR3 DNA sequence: TGCGCCAGCAGCTTGGACCCGGTTGGAAACACCATATATTTT. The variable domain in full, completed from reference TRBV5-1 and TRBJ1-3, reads KAGVTQTPRYLIKTRGQQVTLSCSPISGHRSVSWYQQTPGQGLQFLFEYFSETQRNKGNFPGRFSGRQFSNSRSEMNVSTLELGDSALYLCASSLDPVGNTIYFGEGSWLTVV.

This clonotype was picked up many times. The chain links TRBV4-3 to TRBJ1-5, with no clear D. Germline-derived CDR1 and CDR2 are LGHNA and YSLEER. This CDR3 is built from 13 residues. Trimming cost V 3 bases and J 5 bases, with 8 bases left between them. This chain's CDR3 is CASSHQAHQPQHF. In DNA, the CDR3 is TGCGCCAGCAGCCACCAGGCGCATCAGCCCCAGCATTTT.

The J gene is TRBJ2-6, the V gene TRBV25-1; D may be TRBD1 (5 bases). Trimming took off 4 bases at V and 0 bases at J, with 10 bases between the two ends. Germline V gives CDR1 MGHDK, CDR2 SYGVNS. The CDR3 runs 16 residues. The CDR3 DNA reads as TGTGCCAGCAGTGTAGGCAGGGACTCTGGGGCCAACGTCCTGACTTTC. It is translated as CASSVGRDSGANVLTF.

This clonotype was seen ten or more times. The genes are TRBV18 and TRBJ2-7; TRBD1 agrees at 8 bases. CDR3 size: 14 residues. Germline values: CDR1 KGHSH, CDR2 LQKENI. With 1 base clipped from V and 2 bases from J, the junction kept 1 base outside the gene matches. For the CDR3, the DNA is TGTGCCAGCTCACCACGACAGGGGACCTACGAGCAGTACGTC. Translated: CASSPRQGTYEQYV.

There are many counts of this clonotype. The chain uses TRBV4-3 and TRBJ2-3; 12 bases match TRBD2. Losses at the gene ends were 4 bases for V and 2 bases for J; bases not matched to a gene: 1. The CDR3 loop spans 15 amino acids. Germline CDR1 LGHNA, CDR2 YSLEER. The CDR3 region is CASSRTSGVTDTQYF. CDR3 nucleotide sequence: TGCGCCAGCAGCCGGACTAGCGGGGTCACAGATACGCAGTATTTT.

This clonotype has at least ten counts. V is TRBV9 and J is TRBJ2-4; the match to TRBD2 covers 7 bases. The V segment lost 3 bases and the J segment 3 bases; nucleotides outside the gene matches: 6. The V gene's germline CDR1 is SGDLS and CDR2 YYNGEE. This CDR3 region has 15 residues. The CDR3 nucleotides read TGTGCCAGCAGCGCCCGGGGGGATGGCAAAAACATTCAGTACTTC. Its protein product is CASSARGDGKNIQYF.

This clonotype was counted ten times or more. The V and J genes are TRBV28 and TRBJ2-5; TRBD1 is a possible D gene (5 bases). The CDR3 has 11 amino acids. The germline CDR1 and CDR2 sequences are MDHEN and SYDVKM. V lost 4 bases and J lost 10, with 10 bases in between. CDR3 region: CASSSRGRQYF. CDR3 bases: TGTGCCAGCAGTTCAAGGGGCCGCCAGTACTTC.

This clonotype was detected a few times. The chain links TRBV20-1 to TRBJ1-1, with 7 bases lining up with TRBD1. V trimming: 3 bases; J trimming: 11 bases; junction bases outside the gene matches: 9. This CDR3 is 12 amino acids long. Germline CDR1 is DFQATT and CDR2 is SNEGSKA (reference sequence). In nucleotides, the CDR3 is TGCAGTGCTAGCAGGGGACAGCTTCGCGCTTTCTTT. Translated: CSASRGQLRAFF.